The 2 T cell receptor beta chains reported below all come from one sample, sequenced in a study of control samples from healthy donors and cancer patients. Clones were sequenced by immunoSEQ multiplex PCR, and TCRdb holds only the in-frame ones, with some missing. The sample contains 140,000 or so clones, 89% of which appear only once. Sequenced input: blood. The receptors originated from a man aged 30-40 years in good health.

The CDR3 sequence: CASSPSGQGIYNSPLHF. The CDR3 nucleotides are TGTGCCAGCAGCCCCTCGGGACAGGGAATCTATAATTCACCCCTCCACTTT. The gene calls are TRBV2 and TRBJ1-6; 9 bases are a match to TRBD1. The CDR3 covers 17 residues. The trim removed 6 bases at V and 3 bases at J, leaving 9 bases unmatched. Germline loops: CDR1 SNHLY, CDR2 FYNNEI.

The chain has TRBV6-2 or TRBV6-3 and TRBJ1-6; D not certain. Trimming left V 2 bases short and J 8 bases short, with 7 bases between. This CDR3 region has 13 residues. Germline loops: CDR1 MNHEY, CDR2 SVGEGT. CDR3 protein: CASSYDRHSPLHF. In DNA form, the CDR3 reads TGTGCCAGCAGTTACGACCGTCATTCACCCCTCCACTTT.